The rows below give T cell receptor beta chains drawn from one sample of a study of blood T cells in healthy people across ages. TCRdb recomputed calls from the 5' RACE reads with MiXCR, one row per CDR3 protein. Of 700,000 to 850,000 distinct CDR3 sequences listed, roughly 40% are singletons. What was sequenced was blood. These receptors were collected from a man aged 18-30 years in good health. Both conserved end residues are part of each CDR3. D genes are given only for firm matches. The size of a clone is reported for some rows only, either as once, few or many, or as a class for expanded clones.

abundance	d_gene	v_gene	j_gene	CDR3aa	CDR3nt
many	.	TRBV18	TRBJ2-1	CASSRLRGYDEQFF	TGTGCCAGCTCACGTCTCAGGGGTTACGATGAGCAGTTCTTC
.	.	TRBV28	TRBJ1-4	CASSFDRTAANEKLFF	TGTGCCAGCAGTTTCGACAGAACGGCCGCTAATGAAAAACTGTTTTTT
once	.	TRBV7-2	TRBJ1-2	CASSLNPDYGYTF	TGTGCCAGCAGCTTAAATCCGGACTATGGCTACACCTTC
few	TRBD1	TRBV6-6	TRBJ1-1	CASSYSGQGGTTEAFF	TGTGCCAGCAGTTACTCGGGACAGGGTGGAACAACTGAAGCTTTCTTT
once	.	TRBV20-1	TRBJ2-1	CSARDFPSLRQNSYNEQFF	TGCAGTGCTAGAGATTTCCCCTCCCTCCGGCAGAACTCTTACAATGAGCAGTTCTTC
few	.	TRBV20-1	TRBJ2-6	CSARGDGTLLASGANVLTF	TGCAGTGCTAGAGGGGACGGAACTCTTCTCGCGTCTGGGGCCAACGTCCTGACTTTC
.	TRBD1	TRBV7-9	TRBJ2-7	CASSNPGQGPYEQYF	TGTGCCAGCAGCAACCCGGGACAGGGTCCCTACGAGCAGTACTTC
.	.	TRBV14	TRBJ1-1	CASSRTKVGEGTEAFF	TGTGCCAGCAGCCGGACTAAAGTGGGGGAGGGCACTGAAGCTTTCTTT
.	.	TRBV2	TRBJ2-7	CASREYYEQYF	TGTGCCAGCAGAGAATATTACGAGCAGTACTTC
.	TRBD1	TRBV7-2	TRBJ2-5	CASSLLTGGVETQYF	TGTGCCAGCAGCTTGCTGACAGGGGGCGTCGAGACCCAGTACTTC
many	TRBD2	TRBV20-1	TRBJ2-1	CSARRLAGKQFF	TGCAGTGCAAGAAGGCTAGCGGGGAAGCAGTTCTTC
few	.	TRBV20-1	TRBJ2-7	CSARPGLDTKNLAQEQYF	TGCAGTGCTAGACCGGGACTGGATACAAAAAATTTGGCGCAGGAGCAGTACTTC
.	.	TRBV6-5	TRBJ2-5	CASVLGETQYF	TGTGCCAGTGTTTTAGGGGAGACCCAGTACTTC
.	.	TRBV3-1	TRBJ1-1	CASGGYGKAFF	TGTGCCAGCGGGGGGTATGGAAAGGCTTTCTTT
few	TRBD2	TRBV15	TRBJ2-3	CATSSPTGTSNTQYF	TGTGCCACCAGCAGTCCTACCGGGACTAGTAATACGCAGTATTTT
.	TRBD2	TRBV10-3	TRBJ2-1	CAISVSLAGDGEQFF	TGTGCCATCAGTGTCTCTCTAGCGGGGGACGGTGAGCAGTTCTTC
few	.	TRBV4-3	TRBJ1-6	CASSPGTPSSYNSPLHF	TGCGCCAGCAGCCCCGGGACCCCGAGCTCCTATAATTCACCCCTCCACTTT
.	.	TRBV13	TRBJ2-1	CASSQNLNYEQFF	TGTGCCAGCAGCCAAAATCTGAACTACGAGCAGTTCTTC
.	.	TRBV28	TRBJ1-2	CATPGARAGYTF	TGTGCCACCCCAGGGGCGAGAGCAGGCTACACCTTC
few	.	TRBV20-1	TRBJ2-7	CSARGKRGHYEQYF	TGCAGTGCTAGAGGGAAGAGAGGACACTACGAGCAGTACTTC
.	TRBD2	TRBV29-1	TRBJ2-3	CSVDSSQAGEPDTQYF	TGCAGCGTTGACTCCTCCCAGGCGGGGGAACCAGATACGCAGTATTTT
many	TRBD2	TRBV4-3	TRBJ2-1	CASSQDPSGINEQFF	TGCGCCAGCAGCCAAGATCCTAGCGGGATAAATGAGCAGTTCTTC
.	TRBD2	TRBV7-7	TRBJ2-5	CASSLGASGFQETQYF	TGTGCCAGCAGCTTAGGGGCTAGCGGCTTCCAAGAGACCCAGTACTTC
.	.	TRBV5-1	TRBJ1-2	CASSLRPLADLNYGYTF	TGCGCCAGCAGCTTAAGGCCCCTTGCCGACCTTAACTATGGCTACACCTTC
.	TRBD1	TRBV20-1	TRBJ2-7	CSARGRTGGVDKQYF	TGCAGTGCTAGAGGAAGGACAGGGGGCGTGGACAAGCAGTACTTC
.	TRBD1	TRBV27	TRBJ2-1	CASSFSTGAPYNEQFF	TGTGCCAGCAGTTTCTCGACAGGGGCCCCATACAATGAGCAGTTCTTC
.	.	TRBV21-1	TRBJ2-2	CASSKEGRRTQNTGELFF	TGTGCCAGCAGCAAAGAAGGGAGGAGGACACAGAACACCGGGGAGCTGTTTTTT
.	.	TRBV7-9	TRBJ2-1	CASSARVKGENEQFF	TGTGCCAGCAGCGCCAGGGTCAAAGGGGAGAATGAGCAGTTCTTC
many	TRBD1	TRBV12-3/TRBV12-4	TRBJ1-1	CASSSGQVFNTEAFF	TGTGCCAGCAGCTCCGGACAGGTTTTCAACACTGAAGCTTTCTTT